This TCR beta chain is drawn from a study of OX40 agonist ivuxolimab in advanced cancers. Produced via immunoSEQ multiplex PCR; TCRdb's table is partial and in-frame only. The table shows approximately 77,000 clones, with approximately 84% occurring only once. This sequence was found in an adult with an advanced solid tumor such as melanoma, head and neck, liver or kidney cancer. The sequencing used CD4+ or CD8+ T cells sorted from blood, collected in a trial of the OX40 agonist ivuxolimab.

Written as DNA, the CDR3 is TGCGCCAGCAGCCTCATAGGAGGAGGCGGGGAGCTGTTTTTT. Translating it yields CASSLIGGGGELFF. This chain joins TRBV5-1 and TRBJ2-2; possible D gene TRBD2, 5 bases. CDR3 length: 14 residues. V lost 4 bases and J 7 bases, leaving 14 bases between the germline ends. Germline CDR1 is SGHRS and CDR2 is YFSETQ.